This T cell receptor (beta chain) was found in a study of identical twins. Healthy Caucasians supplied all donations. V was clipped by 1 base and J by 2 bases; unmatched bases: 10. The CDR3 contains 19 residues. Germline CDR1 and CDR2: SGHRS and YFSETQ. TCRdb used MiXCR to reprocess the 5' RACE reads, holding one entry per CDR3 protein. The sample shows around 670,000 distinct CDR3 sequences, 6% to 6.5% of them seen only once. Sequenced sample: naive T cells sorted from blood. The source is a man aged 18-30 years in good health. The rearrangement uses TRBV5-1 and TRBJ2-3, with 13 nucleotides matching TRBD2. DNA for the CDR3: TGCGCCAGCAGCTTGCGACTAGCGGGAGGTCAAAGGATCACAGATACGCAGTATTTT. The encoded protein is CASSLRLAGGQRITDTQYF.